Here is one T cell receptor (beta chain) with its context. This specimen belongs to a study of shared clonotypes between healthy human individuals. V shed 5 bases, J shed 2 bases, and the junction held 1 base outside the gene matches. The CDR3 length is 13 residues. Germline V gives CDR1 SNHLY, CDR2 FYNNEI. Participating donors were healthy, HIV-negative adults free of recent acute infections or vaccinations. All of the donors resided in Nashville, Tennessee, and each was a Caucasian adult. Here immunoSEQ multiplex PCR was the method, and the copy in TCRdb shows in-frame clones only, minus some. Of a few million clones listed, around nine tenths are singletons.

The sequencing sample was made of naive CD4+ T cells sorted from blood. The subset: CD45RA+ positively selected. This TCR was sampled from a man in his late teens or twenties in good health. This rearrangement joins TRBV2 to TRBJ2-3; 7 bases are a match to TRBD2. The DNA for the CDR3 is TGTGCCAGCAGTTGGGACTACACAGATACGCAGTATTTT. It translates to CASSWDYTDTQYF.